The 12 T cell receptor beta chains below all came from one sample that was sequenced in a study of blood T cell repertoires in COVID-19. Produced via immunoSEQ multiplex PCR; TCRdb's table is partial and in-frame only. This sample has around 110,000 clones, with approximately 88% found just once. The material sequenced was peripheral blood. The receptors were sampled from a man aged 45-65 years with active or convalescent COVID-19.

The chain joins TRBV2 to TRBJ1-1; TRBD1 matches 7 bases. Germline V lookup: CDR1 SNHLY, CDR2 FYNNEI. With 7 bases clipped from V and 4 bases from J, the junction kept 9 bases outside the gene matches. This CDR3 has 14 residues. In DNA, the CDR3 is TGTGCCAGCAACCTCGACAGGGCCGGCACTGAAGCTTTCTTT. Amino acid sequence: CASNLDRAGTEAFF. Combining the CDR3 with reference TRBV2 and TRBJ1-1 gives the whole variable domain EPEVTQTPSHQVTQMGQEVILRCVPISNHLYFYWYRQILGQKVEFLVSFYNNEISEKSEIFDDQFSVERPDGSNFTLKIRSTKLEDSAMYFCASNLDRAGTEAFFGQGTRLTVV.

This chain uses TRBV11-3 with TRBJ2-7; 12 nucleotides line up with TRBD2. This CDR3 is built from 14 residues. The germline V gene has CDR1 SGHNT and CDR2 YENEEA. Trimming cost V 5 bases and J 7 bases; bases outside gene matches: 6. CDR3 loop: CASSPSGRGAEQYF. The CDR3 coding sequence is TGTGCCAGCAGCCCTAGCGGGAGGGGGGCTGAGCAGTACTTC.

V is TRBV18 and J is TRBJ2-2; D unclear. Trimming removed 0 bases at V and 0 bases at J, with 5 bases between. Germline-derived CDR1 and CDR2 are KGHSH and LQKENI. CDR3 size: 15 residues. CDR3 in amino acids: CASSPPGTNTGELFF. The CDR3 nucleotides read TGTGCCAGCTCACCACCCGGTACGAACACCGGGGAGCTGTTTTTT.

The V call is TRBV7-9, the J call TRBJ1-6; D is possibly TRBD1 (6 bases). V lost 5 bases to trimming and J lost 8 bases, with 10 bases between them. The CDR3 has 13 amino acids. The germline gives CDR1 SEHNR, CDR2 FQNEAQ (reference sequence). The CDR3, as DNA: TGTGCCAGCAGCAGACAGGACTATTCACCCCTCCACTTT. Its translation: CASSRQDYSPLHF.

The gene calls are TRBV6-2 or TRBV6-3 and TRBJ1-2; TRBD1 matches at 10 bases. J gave up 4 bases and V 6 bases, and 8 bases lay outside the gene matches. Germline lookup yields CDR1 MNHEY and CDR2 SVGEGT. The CDR3 consists of 15 residues. CDR3 DNA sequence: TGTGCCAGCAGCCGCGGACAGGGGGTCGTCTATGGCTACACCTTC. This codes for CASSRGQGVVYGYTF.

The V and J genes are TRBV24-1 and TRBJ1-2, with D uncertain. Germline lookup yields CDR1 KGHDR and CDR2 SFDVKD. This CDR3 is 14 amino acids long. Trimming shortened V by 1 base and J by 6 bases, and 11 bases separated the two germline ends. The CDR3, as DNA: TGTGCCACCAGTGATTTTCCGACATTGAATGGCTACACCTTC. It yields the protein CATSDFPTLNGYTF.

V gene TRBV5-1 combines with J gene TRBJ2-7; 7 bases map to TRBD2. CDR3 size: 14 residues. V lost 0 bases, J lost 1 base, and 1 base stayed unmatched. Germline V CDR1 and CDR2: SGHRS, YFSETQ. The CDR3 sequence: CASSLAGGSYEQYF. The CDR3 DNA reads TGCGCCAGCAGCTTGGCGGGGGGTTCCTACGAGCAGTACTTC.

The chain uses TRBV11-2 and TRBJ1-4; tentatively, D is TRBD1 (5 bases). V lost 4 bases to trimming and J lost 5 bases, with 8 bases between them. The CDR3 extends over 13 amino acids. CDR1 is SGHAT, CDR2 FQNNGV, per germline. CDR3 bases: TGTGCCAGCAGCTCCAGGACAAATGAAAAACTGTTTTTT. Translation: CASSSRTNEKLFF.

The J gene is TRBJ2-7, the V gene TRBV29-1; 9 bases fit TRBD1. CDR1 and CDR2 from the germline V gene are SQVTM and ANQGSEA. The CDR3 length is 15 residues. With 2 bases clipped from V and 4 bases from J, the junction kept 9 bases outside the gene matches. The DNA for the CDR3 is TGCAGCGTTGAACCCCTCGGGACAGGGACTTACGAGCAGTACTTC. Protein product: CSVEPLGTGTYEQYF.

The V call is TRBV28, the J call TRBJ1-5; maybe TRBD1 (5 bases). The CDR3 length is 16 residues. With 5 bases removed from V and 0 bases from J, the gap between germline ends came to 14 bases. CDR1 is MDHEN, CDR2 SYDVKM, per germline. The CDR3 DNA reads TGTGCCAGCAGTACCCCGACAGAGTCTAGCAATCAGCCCCAGCATTTT. Translation: CASSTPTESSNQPQHF.

This clone turned up a few times. The gene calls are TRBV30 and TRBJ1-4; possibly TRBD1 for D (5 bases). V lost 3 bases, J lost 4 bases, and 9 bases lay in between. Germline CDR1 reads GTSNPN; CDR2 reads SVGIG (reference sequence). The CDR3 is made up of 13 amino acids. CDR3 loop: CAWRRQGNEKLFF. For the CDR3, the DNA is TGTGCCTGGAGGCGGCAGGGTAATGAAAAACTGTTTTTT.

This chain links TRBV29-1 with TRBJ1-5; TRBD1 matches 8 bases. The CDR3 length is 13 residues. The V segment lost 6 bases and the J segment 6 bases; nucleotides outside the gene matches: 7. Germline CDR1 and CDR2: SQVTM and ANQGSEA. The CDR3 nucleotides read TGCAGCGTCCTGACAGGGGTGGGTCAGCCCCAGCATTTT. Its protein is CSVLTGVGQPQHF.